The TCR beta chain under discussion was sequenced for a study of monozygotic twins with inflammatory bowel disease. Reanalyzing the 5' RACE reads, TCRdb keeps one entry per CDR3 protein, without DNA. This repertoire comprises roughly 100,000 distinct CDR3 sequences; its ten largest clones make up about 2%. Blood was collected, approximately 2.7 ml per donor. The CDR3 covers 15 residues. The germline V gene has CDR1 SGHTA and CDR2 FQGNSA. About this clonotype itself: What it binds is not known.

Findings of the study overall: Patients with IBD had less TCRbeta diversity (inverse Simpson) than their healthy co-twins. Especially with disease activity, IBD patients had fewer clonotypes in common with others than healthy twins did.

The specimen was blood. The TCR was taken from a human donor with ulcerative colitis or Crohn's disease, or a healthy co-twin of an affected twin (not recorded which). V gene TRBV7-2 combines with J gene TRBJ2-3; checking the TCRdb D call of TRBD1 is not possible without DNA. CDR3 protein: CASSPGDFSTDTQYF.